The rows below give T cell receptor beta chains drawn from one sample of a study of blood T cell repertoires in COVID-19. Profiled with immunoSEQ multiplex PCR; TCRdb holds only in-frame clones, not every one. This sample has about 220,000 clones; 65% to 85% occur once, and the top ten carry 3% to 4%. Sequenced material: PBMCs or T cells enriched from blood (not recorded which). The receptors were sampled from a woman aged 60-75 years who had recovered from COVID-19. Both conserved end residues are trimmed from each CDR3. D genes are given only for firm matches.

J: TRBJ2-7
D: NA
V: TRBV7-9
CDR3: ASSLNEEGEQY

J: TRBJ1-1
D: TRBD1
V: TRBV19
CDR3: ASSATGGSGMEAF

J: TRBJ2-2
D: NA
V: TRBV7-2
CDR3: AFRGQDTGELF

J: TRBJ1-1
D: NA
V: TRBV2
CDR3: ASFQDSSMNTEAF

J: TRBJ1-2
D: NA
V: TRBV5-1
CDR3: ASSLDQGGYT

J: TRBJ1-1
D: TRBD1
V: TRBV4-1
CDR3: ASSQVGRTGSAF

J: TRBJ1-6
D: NA
V: TRBV5-6
CDR3: ASSLEGNRYNSPLH

J: TRBJ2-5
D: NA
V: TRBV7-8
CDR3: ASSLGQSPYQETQY

J: TRBJ1-3
D: NA
V: TRBV11-2
CDR3: ASSQGNTIY

J: TRBJ2-2
D: NA
V: TRBV2
CDR3: ASRPRVTNTGELF

J: TRBJ2-3
D: TRBD1
V: TRBV5-1
CDR3: ASSLMTGGSDTQY

J: TRBJ1-4
D: TRBD1
V: TRBV6-9
CDR3: ASSSPGQGVEKLF

J: TRBJ1-2
D: TRBD1
V: TRBV6-6
CDR3: ASSYPQGQGGYT

J: TRBJ2-3
D: NA
V: TRBV4-3
CDR3: ASSQAIWTAGNTQY

J: TRBJ2-4
D: TRBD2
V: TRBV29-1
CDR3: SVVDQGRANIQY

J: TRBJ2-2
D: NA
V: TRBV10-3
CDR3: AIRTEDTGELF

J: TRBJ2-2
D: TRBD2
V: TRBV7-8
CDR3: ASSSAQTSVLTGELF

J: TRBJ1-2
D: NA
V: TRBV11-2
CDR3: ASSQQGYGYT

J: TRBJ1-5
D: TRBD1
V: TRBV5-1
CDR3: ASSPGTGNQPQH

J: TRBJ2-7
D: NA
V: TRBV3-1/TRBV3-2
CDR3: ASSQTFARSSYEQY

J: TRBJ2-7
D: TRBD2
V: TRBV19
CDR3: ASSSTASGKHWEQY

J: TRBJ2-3
D: TRBD1
V: TRBV7-3
CDR3: ASSLQGAPRTDTQY

J: TRBJ1-4
D: NA
V: TRBV27
CDR3: ASSSLTGFNEKLF

J: TRBJ2-7
D: NA
V: TRBV19
CDR3: ASSIGIIGGDEQY

J: TRBJ1-2
D: NA
V: TRBV6-5
CDR3: ASSLQPPANYGYT

J: TRBJ2-2
D: TRBD1
V: TRBV4-3
CDR3: ASSQEGDRDTGELF

J: TRBJ1-3
D: TRBD1
V: TRBV6-5
CDR3: ASSYDRANTIY

J: TRBJ2-3
D: TRBD2
V: TRBV9
CDR3: ASSVGGRTLAGTQY

J: TRBJ2-2
D: NA
V: TRBV7-3
CDR3: ASSVAAFTGELF

J: TRBJ2-1
D: NA
V: TRBV7-3
CDR3: ASSLGDTGTTNEQF

J: TRBJ2-7
D: TRBD1
V: TRBV7-8
CDR3: ASSLEGRGTYEQY

J: TRBJ2-5
D: NA
V: TRBV14
CDR3: ASSLQRRRANQETQY

J: TRBJ1-1
D: TRBD1
V: TRBV19
CDR3: ATQGTGEGENTEAF

J: TRBJ2-3
D: NA
V: TRBV29-1
CDR3: SVEGASDTQY

J: TRBJ2-7
D: TRBD2
V: TRBV4-2
CDR3: ASSQGLLAGSYEQY

J: TRBJ1-5
D: NA
V: TRBV27
CDR3: ASSLGAAPRVQH

J: TRBJ1-1
D: TRBD1
V: TRBV10-1
CDR3: ASSDPGTGGTEAF

J: TRBJ1-1
D: NA
V: TRBV7-9
CDR3: ASSRGGVNTEAF

J: TRBJ1-1
D: NA
V: TRBV9
CDR3: ASSPALYPEAAF

J: TRBJ1-5
D: TRBD1
V: TRBV19
CDR3: ASSENPGQGLGQPQH

J: TRBJ1-2
D: NA
V: TRBV19
CDR3: ASSMEGAMPPNYGYT

J: TRBJ1-5
D: TRBD1
V: TRBV6-6
CDR3: ASSQDRGGNQPQH

J: TRBJ2-5
D: TRBD2
V: TRBV18
CDR3: ASSLGGTSGTETQY

J: TRBJ2-7
D: NA
V: TRBV6-2/TRBV6-3
CDR3: ASSTGTNTYEQY

J: TRBJ1-1
D: TRBD1
V: TRBV5-6
CDR3: ASSPGQVGTEAF

J: TRBJ2-1
D: NA
V: TRBV19
CDR3: ASSIPKRVRNEQF

J: TRBJ2-5
D: NA
V: TRBV5-1
CDR3: ASSPTSSGETQY

J: TRBJ2-7
D: NA
V: TRBV27
CDR3: ASREQLSYEQY

J: TRBJ2-2
D: TRBD1
V: TRBV19
CDR3: ASIPGTGGAGELF

J: TRBJ1-1
D: NA
V: TRBV4-1
CDR3: ASSPQQDRSTEAF

J: TRBJ1-2
D: NA
V: TRBV23-1
CDR3: ASSHPLLYNYGYT

J: TRBJ2-6
D: NA
V: TRBV15
CDR3: ATSRGPLPGKPGSGANVLT